These 16 T cell receptor beta chains originate from one sample sequenced in a study of blood T cell repertoires in COVID-19. Clones were sequenced by immunoSEQ multiplex PCR, and TCRdb holds only the in-frame ones, with some missing. The sample has around 250,000 clones; about 82% are singletons. Sequences were obtained from PBMCs or T cells enriched from blood (not recorded which). The source is a woman aged 50 to 65 with acute COVID-19.

The chain couples TRBV23-1 to TRBJ1-6, with 7 bases aligning to TRBD1. TRBV23-1 is an ORF; its function is uncertain. J gave up 3 bases and V 0 bases, and 23 bases lay outside the gene matches. The CDR3 covers 23 residues. The CDR3 DNA is TGCGCCAGCAGTCAATCCGGACAGTTGATCCCCGTGGGGACAGTGGACTATAATTCACCCCTCCACTTT. Its translation is CASSQSGQLIPVGTVDYNSPLHF.

This clone was detected only once. The chain is built from TRBV19 and TRBJ1-5, with D possibly matching TRBD1 (6 bases). The germline CDR1 and CDR2 sequences are LNHDA and SQIVND (reference sequence). CDR3 length: 17 amino acids. Deletions cut 3 bases from V and 2 bases from J, with 17 bases between. Here the CDR3 reads CASSMGAGTTRNQPQHF. In DNA form, the CDR3 reads TGTGCCAGTAGTATGGGCGCCGGGACAACCCGCAATCAGCCCCAGCATTTT. Looking up the rest from reference TRBV19 and TRBJ1-5 gives the full variable domain: DGGITQSPKYLFRKEGQNVTLSCEQNLNHDAMYWYRQDPGQGLRLIYYSQIVNDFQKGDIAEGYSVSREKKESFPLTVTSAQKNPTAFYLCASSMGAGTTRNQPQHFGDGTRLSIL.

V is TRBV9 and J is TRBJ1-3; 8 positions agree with TRBD1. The CDR3 has 16 residues. Per the germline V gene, CDR1 is SGDLS and CDR2 is YYNGEE. J gave up 3 bases and V 1 base, and 6 bases lay outside the gene matches. The CDR3 nucleotides read TGTGCCAGCAGCGTAACGGCTGACAGGGGTGGAAACACCATATATTTT. It translates to CASSVTADRGGNTIYF. Looking up the rest from reference TRBV9 and TRBJ1-3 gives the full variable domain: DSGVTQTPKHLITATGQRVTLRCSPRSGDLSVYWYQQSLDQGLQFLIQYYNGEERAKGNILERFSAQQFPDLHSELNLSSLELGDSALYFCASSVTADRGGNTIYFGEGSWLTVV.

The chain combines TRBV7-9 with TRBJ2-2, with 10 bases identical to TRBD2. J was trimmed by 1 base and V by 2 bases; bases with no gene match: 4. The CDR3 sequence is 17 residues long. Looked up from germline, CDR1 is SEHNR and CDR2 is FQNEAQ (reference sequence). The CDR3 nucleotides are TGTGCCAGCAGCTTACCTCTAGCGGGGGTGAACACCGGGGAGCTGTTTTTT. Protein sequence: CASSLPLAGVNTGELFF.

This sequence joins TRBV3-1 (or the pseudogene TRBV3-2) and TRBJ2-1; 7 bases align to TRBD2. The CDR3 length is 16 residues. J was trimmed by 4 bases and V by 4 bases; bases with no gene match: 10. Germline loops: CDR1 LGHDT, CDR2 YNNKEL (reference sequence). The CDR3 nucleotides are TGTGCCAGCAGCCCCCTCTGGAGCGGGGTGTACAATGAGCAGTTCTTC. Translation gives CASSPLWSGVYNEQFF.

This clone was detected only a few times. This chain links TRBV6-4 with TRBJ1-6, with a possible D match to TRBD1 (5 bases). Germline V gives CDR1 MRHNA, CDR2 SNTAGT. The length of the CDR3 is 15 residues. V lost 6 bases and J 5 bases, leaving 14 bases between the germline ends. DNA for the CDR3: TGTGCCAGCAGGGCGGACATATGGGATAATTCACCCCTCCACTTT. This translates into CASRADIWDNSPLHF.

Only one count was recorded for this clone. The V gene is TRBV4-3, the J gene TRBJ2-6, with 8 bases that match TRBD1. V lost 0 bases to trimming and J lost 3 bases; unmatched junction nucleotides: 4. Germline V gene data show CDR1 as LGHNA and CDR2 as YSLEER. The CDR3 sequence is 17 residues long. The CDR3 is CASSQEAGGFGANVLTF. The CDR3 region has the DNA TGCGCCAGCAGCCAAGAGGCAGGGGGCTTTGGGGCCAACGTCCTGACTTTC.

The chain has TRBV18 and TRBJ1-2; TRBD1 is a possible D gene (6 bases). The CDR3 contains 15 residues. Per the germline V gene, CDR1 is KGHSH and CDR2 is LQKENI. Between the trimmed V and J ends, which lost 3 bases and 8 bases, there was a span of 19 bases. CDR3 region: CASSPTGDNGDGYTF. As DNA, the CDR3 is TGTGCCAGCTCACCGACCGGGGACAATGGGGACGGCTACACCTTC.

The chain employs TRBV27 and TRBJ1-2, with 9 bases aligning to TRBD1. Trimming cost V 6 bases and J 7 bases; bases outside gene matches: 9. The CDR3 spans 14 residues. CDR1 MNHEY and CDR2 SMNVEV come from the germline V gene (reference sequence). The CDR3 loop is CASRQTGGSGGYTF. The CDR3 bases are TGTGCCAGCAGACAAACAGGGGGCTCGGGTGGCTACACCTTC.

This sequence joins TRBV7-9 and TRBJ1-1, with 7 bases fitting TRBD1. The V gene's germline CDR1 is SEHNR and CDR2 FQNEAQ (reference sequence). This CDR3 spans 16 amino acids. With V trimmed by 5 bases and J by 5 bases, 14 bases remained unmatched. CDR3 residues: CASSLTPGTARTEAFF. The CDR3 nucleotides are TGTGCCAGCAGCCTCACCCCCGGGACAGCGAGGACTGAAGCTTTCTTT.

This clone was seen a single time. The chain combines TRBV28 with TRBJ2-7; TRBD1 aligns across 7 bases. Germline CDR1 reads MDHEN; CDR2 reads SYDVKM. V dropped 9 bases and J dropped 3; count of bases not matched to a gene: 8. The CDR3 extends over 13 amino acids. The CDR3, as DNA: TGTGCCAGTCAGGGACAGCCCAACTACGAGCAGTACTTC. It yields the protein CASQGQPNYEQYF.

This rearrangement joins TRBV10-3 to TRBJ2-3; tentative D call: TRBD1 (6 bases). Germline values: CDR1 ENHRY, CDR2 SYGVKD. The CDR3 has 13 amino acids. V was pared by 2 bases and J by 6 bases, with 9 bases between. This chain's CDR3 is CAISEEGVDTQYF. The CDR3 DNA reads as TGTGCCATCAGTGAGGAGGGGGTTGATACGCAGTATTTT.

The rearrangement links TRBV6-1 to TRBJ1-1; the D gene is possibly TRBD1 (6 bases). The V gene lost 2 bases and the J gene lost 5 bases, with 12 bases spanning the gap. The CDR3 totals 14 residues. Germline V gene data show CDR1 as MNHNS and CDR2 as SASEGT. The CDR3 here is CASSERPGATEAFF. The CDR3 DNA reads as TGTGCCAGCAGTGAACGGCCAGGGGCGACTGAAGCTTTCTTT.

Only a few counts were recorded for this clone. The chain employs TRBV27 and TRBJ1-3; TRBD1 matches at 9 bases. CDR1 MNHEY and CDR2 SMNVEV come from the germline V gene (reference sequence). V shed 6 bases, J shed 1 base, and the junction held 4 bases outside the gene matches. The CDR3 contains 15 residues. The chain's CDR3 is CASRQQGASGNTIYF. The CDR3 DNA reads as TGTGCCAGCAGGCAACAGGGGGCGTCTGGAAACACCATATATTTT.

This clone was found many times. V is TRBV7-9 and J is TRBJ1-2, with D possibly being TRBD1 (5 bases). V lost 7 bases to trimming and J lost 2 bases, with 17 bases between them. The CDR3 runs 15 residues. Per the germline V gene, CDR1 is SEHNR and CDR2 is FQNEAQ (reference sequence). CDR3 region: CASTPPTGGNYGYTF. The CDR3 DNA reads TGTGCCAGCACCCCTCCGACGGGGGGGAACTATGGCTACACCTTC.

Of note for this clone: Other DNA sequences from this sample encode an identical CDR3 as well. The CDR3 nucleotides are TGTGCCAGCAGCTTACGACAGACATACGAGCAGTACTTC. Translation gives CASSLRQTYEQYF. The chain couples TRBV7-2 to TRBJ2-7; D is perhaps TRBD1 (5 bases). CDR3 length: 13 residues. Deletions cut 2 bases from V and 4 bases from J, with 9 bases between. From germline, CDR1 is SGHTA and CDR2 FQGNSA.